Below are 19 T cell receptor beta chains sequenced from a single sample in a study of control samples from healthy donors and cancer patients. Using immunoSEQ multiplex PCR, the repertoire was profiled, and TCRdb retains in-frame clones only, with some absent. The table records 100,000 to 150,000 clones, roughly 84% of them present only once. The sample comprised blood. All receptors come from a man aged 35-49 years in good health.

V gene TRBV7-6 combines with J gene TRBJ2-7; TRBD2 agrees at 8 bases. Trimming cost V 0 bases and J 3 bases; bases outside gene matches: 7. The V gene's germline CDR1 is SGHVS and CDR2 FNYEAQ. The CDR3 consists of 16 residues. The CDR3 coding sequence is TGTGCCAGCAGCTTAGCATCGCGGGGGGCGTTCTACGAGCAGTACTTC. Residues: CASSLASRGAFYEQYF.

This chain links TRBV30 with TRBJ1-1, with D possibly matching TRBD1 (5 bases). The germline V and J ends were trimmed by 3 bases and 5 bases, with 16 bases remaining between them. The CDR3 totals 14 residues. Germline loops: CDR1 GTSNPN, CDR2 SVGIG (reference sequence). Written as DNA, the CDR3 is TGTGCCTGGAGCGCGGGGCTCCGAGGGACTGAAGCTTTCTTT. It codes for CAWSAGLRGTEAFF.

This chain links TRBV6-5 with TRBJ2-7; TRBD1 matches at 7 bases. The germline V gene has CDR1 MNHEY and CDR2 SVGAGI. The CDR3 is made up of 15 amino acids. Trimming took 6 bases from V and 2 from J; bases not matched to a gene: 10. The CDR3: CASRRDRVRTYEQYF. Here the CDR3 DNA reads TGTGCCAGCAGACGCGACAGGGTACGGACCTACGAGCAGTACTTC.

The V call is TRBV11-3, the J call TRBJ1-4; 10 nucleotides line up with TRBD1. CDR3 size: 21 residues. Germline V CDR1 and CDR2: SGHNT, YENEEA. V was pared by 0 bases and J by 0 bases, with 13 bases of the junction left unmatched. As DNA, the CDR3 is TGTGCCAGCAGCTTAGATTACGGGACAGGGGTCCTCCAGGCAACTAATGAAAAACTGTTTTTT. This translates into CASSLDYGTGVLQATNEKLFF.

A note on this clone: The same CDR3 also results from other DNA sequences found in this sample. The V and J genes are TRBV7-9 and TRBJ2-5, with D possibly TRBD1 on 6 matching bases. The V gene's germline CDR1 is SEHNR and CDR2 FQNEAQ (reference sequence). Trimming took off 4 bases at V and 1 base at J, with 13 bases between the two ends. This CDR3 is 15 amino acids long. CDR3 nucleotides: TGTGCCAGCAGCTCCACAGGGAGAGCCCAAGAGACCCAGTACTTC. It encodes CASSSTGRAQETQYF.

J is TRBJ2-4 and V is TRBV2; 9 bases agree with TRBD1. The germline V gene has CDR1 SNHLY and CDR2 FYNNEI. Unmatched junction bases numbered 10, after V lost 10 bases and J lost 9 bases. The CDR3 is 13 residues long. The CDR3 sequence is CAIVTGGHVIQYF. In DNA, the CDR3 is TGTGCCATAGTTACAGGGGGCCATGTCATTCAGTACTTC.

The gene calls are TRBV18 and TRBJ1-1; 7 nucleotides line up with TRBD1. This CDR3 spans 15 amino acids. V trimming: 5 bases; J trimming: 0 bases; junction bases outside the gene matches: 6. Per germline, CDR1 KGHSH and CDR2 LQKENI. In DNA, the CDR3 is TGTGCCAGCTCAGACAGGGCTGGCGTGAACACTGAAGCTTTCTTT. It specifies CASSDRAGVNTEAFF.

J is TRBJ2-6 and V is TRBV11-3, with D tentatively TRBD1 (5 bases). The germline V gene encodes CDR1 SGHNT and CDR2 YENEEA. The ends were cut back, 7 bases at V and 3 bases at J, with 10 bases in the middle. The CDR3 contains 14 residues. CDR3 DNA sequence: TGTGCCAGCACCACAGGTTTTGGGGCCAACGTCCTGACTTTC. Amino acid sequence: CASTTGFGANVLTF.

Written as DNA, the CDR3 is TGTGCCAGCAGCTTTAGCGGGGGGGCCTATGGCGAGCAGTACTTC. The encoded protein is CASSFSGGAYGEQYF. J is TRBJ2-7 and V is TRBV7-2; 11 bases fit TRBD2. Looked up from germline, CDR1 is SGHTA and CDR2 is FQGNSA. This CDR3 is built from 15 residues. J lost 6 bases, V lost 3 bases, and 7 bases had no gene match.

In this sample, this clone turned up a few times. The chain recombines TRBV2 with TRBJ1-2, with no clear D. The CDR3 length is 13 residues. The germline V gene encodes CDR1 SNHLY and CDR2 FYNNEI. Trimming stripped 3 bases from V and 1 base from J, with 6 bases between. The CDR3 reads CASSDGNNYGYTF. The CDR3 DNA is TGTGCCAGCAGTGATGGGAATAACTATGGCTACACCTTC.

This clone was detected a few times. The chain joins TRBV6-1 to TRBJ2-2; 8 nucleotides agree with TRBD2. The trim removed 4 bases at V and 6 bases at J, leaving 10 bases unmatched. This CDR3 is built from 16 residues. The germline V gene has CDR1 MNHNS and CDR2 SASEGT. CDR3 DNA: TGTGCCAGCAGTGGCTTCCGGGGGGGCATCGCCGGGGAGCTGTTTTTT. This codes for CASSGFRGGIAGELFF.

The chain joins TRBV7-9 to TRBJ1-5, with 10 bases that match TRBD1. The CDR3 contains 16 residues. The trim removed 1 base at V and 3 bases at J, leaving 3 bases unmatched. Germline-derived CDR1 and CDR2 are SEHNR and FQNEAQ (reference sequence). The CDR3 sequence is CASSLETGGVNQPQHF. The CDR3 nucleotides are TGTGCCAGCAGCTTAGAGACAGGGGGCGTCAATCAGCCCCAGCATTTT. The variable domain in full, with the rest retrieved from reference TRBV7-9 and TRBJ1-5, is DTGVSQNPRHKITKRGQNVTFRCDPISEHNRLYWYRQTLGQGPEFLTYFQNEAQLEKSRLLSDRFSAERPKGSFSTLEIQRTEQGDSAMYLCASSLETGGVNQPQHFGDGTRLSIL.

This CDR3 is CASSRQGTGTYGYTF. Here the CDR3 DNA reads TGTGCCAGCAGCCGGCAAGGGACAGGGACGTATGGCTACACCTTC. V gene TRBV11-3 combines with J gene TRBJ1-2; 9 bases line up with TRBD1. The V and J ends lost 5 bases and 5 bases, in that order; junction bases with no gene match: 9. CDR3 length equals 15 residues. The germline V gene encodes CDR1 SGHNT and CDR2 YENEEA.

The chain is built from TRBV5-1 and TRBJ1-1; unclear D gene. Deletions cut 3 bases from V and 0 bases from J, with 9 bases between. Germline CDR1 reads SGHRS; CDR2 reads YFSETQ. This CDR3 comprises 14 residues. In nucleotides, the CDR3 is TGCGCCAGCAGCTCGTTGACGGTGAACACTGAAGCTTTCTTT. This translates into CASSSLTVNTEAFF.

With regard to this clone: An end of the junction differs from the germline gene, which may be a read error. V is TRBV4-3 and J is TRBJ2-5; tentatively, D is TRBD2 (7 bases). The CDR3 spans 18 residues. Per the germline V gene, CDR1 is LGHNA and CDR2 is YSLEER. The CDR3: CACSQGARGGAVRETQYF. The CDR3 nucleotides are TGCGCCTGCAGCCAAGGGGCTAGGGGGGGGGCCGTAAGGGAGACCCAGTACTTC.

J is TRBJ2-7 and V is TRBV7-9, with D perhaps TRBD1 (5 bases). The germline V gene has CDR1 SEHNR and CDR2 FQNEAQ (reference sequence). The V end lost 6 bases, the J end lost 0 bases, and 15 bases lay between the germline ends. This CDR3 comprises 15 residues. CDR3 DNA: TGTGCCAGCAGTTCCCTAATTGGGGCCTCCTACGAGCAGTACTTC. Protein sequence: CASSSLIGASYEQYF.

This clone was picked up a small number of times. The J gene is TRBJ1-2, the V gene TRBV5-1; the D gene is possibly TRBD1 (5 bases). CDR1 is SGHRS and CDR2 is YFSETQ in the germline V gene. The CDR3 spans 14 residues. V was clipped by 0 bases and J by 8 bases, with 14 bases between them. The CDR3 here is CASSLDRGGAGYTF. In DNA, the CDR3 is TGCGCCAGCAGCTTGGATCGTGGTGGGGCCGGCTACACCTTC.

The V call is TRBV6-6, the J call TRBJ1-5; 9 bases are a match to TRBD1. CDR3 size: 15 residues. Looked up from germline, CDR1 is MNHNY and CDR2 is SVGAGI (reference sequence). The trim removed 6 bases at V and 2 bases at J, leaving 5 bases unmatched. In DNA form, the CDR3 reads TGTGCCAGCAGATCAGACAGGGGGGGCAATCAGCCCCAGCATTTT. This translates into CASRSDRGGNQPQHF.

The CDR3 nucleotides read TGTGCCAGCAGCGTAGTACCAGGGGGCTCAAATTCACCCCTCCACTTT. It translates to CASSVVPGGSNSPLHF. The chain carries TRBV9 and TRBJ1-6; 8 bases are shared with TRBD1. The germline CDR1 and CDR2 sequences are SGDLS and YYNGEE. J lost 7 bases, V lost 0 bases, and 6 bases had no gene match. The CDR3 runs to 16 residues.